These T cell receptor beta chains were read from a single sample in a study of neoadjuvant anti-PD-1 for oral cavity cancer. Here immunoSEQ multiplex PCR was the method, and the copy in TCRdb shows in-frame clones only, minus some. The table shows tens of thousands of clones, with around 80% occurring only once. The sequences come from PBMCs, collected before nivolumab (anti-PD-1) treatment. The receptor set was obtained from a person aged 35 to 85 with oral cavity squamous cell carcinoma. CDR3s include the opening cysteine and the closing phenylalanine or tryptophan. A D gene is named only where the DNA matches it firmly. The size entry is marked missing in some rows and otherwise reads once, few, many or a size class.

length: 14; J: TRBJ2-3; size: NA; D: NA; V: TRBV5-1; CDR3: CASSLEGSYDTQYF; DNA: TGCGCCAGCAGCTTGGAAGGCAGTTATGATACGCAGTATTTT
length: 16; J: TRBJ2-3; size: NA; D: TRBD2; V: TRBV9; CDR3: CASSVRGGQGTDTQYF; DNA: TGTGCCAGCAGCGTCCGGGGGGGCCAGGGCACAGATACGCAGTATTTT
length: 15; J: TRBJ2-7; size: NA; D: TRBD2; V: TRBV5-6; CDR3: CASSPATSGNYEQYF; DNA: TGTGCCAGCAGCCCGGCGACTAGCGGAAACTACGAGCAGTACTTC
length: 14; J: TRBJ2-2; size: NA; D: NA; V: TRBV29-1; CDR3: CSVGHPVKAGELFF; DNA: TGCAGCGTTGGACACCCGGTAAAGGCCGGGGAGCTGTTTTTT
length: 13; J: TRBJ1-2; size: NA; D: NA; V: TRBV30; CDR3: CAWSQTGSYGYTF; DNA: TGTGCCTGGAGTCAAACAGGAAGCTATGGCTACACCTTC
length: 15; J: TRBJ2-5; size: once; D: NA; V: TRBV7-9; CDR3: CASSFVRGAGETQYF; DNA: TGTGCCAGCAGCTTCGTCAGGGGCGCGGGAGAGACCCAGTACTTC
length: 14; J: TRBJ1-1; size: NA; D: NA; V: TRBV5-1; CDR3: CASSNQGGNTEAFF; DNA: TGCGCCAGCAGCAATCAAGGGGGGAACACTGAAGCTTTCTTT
length: 16; J: TRBJ2-2; size: NA; D: NA; V: TRBV9; CDR3: CASSVSGTANTGELFF; DNA: TGTGCCAGCAGCGTATCCGGGACTGCGAACACCGGGGAGCTGTTTTTT
length: 15; J: TRBJ2-7; size: NA; D: TRBD2; V: TRBV11-2; CDR3: CASSSPGLAPYEQYF; DNA: TGTGCCAGCAGCTCCCCGGGACTAGCCCCCTACGAGCAGTACTTC
length: 12; J: TRBJ2-3; size: few; D: NA; V: TRBV2; CDR3: CASMRGADTQYF; DNA: TGTGCCAGCATGCGCGGGGCAGATACGCAGTATTTT
length: 15; J: TRBJ2-4; size: NA; D: NA; V: TRBV6-1; CDR3: CASSEARTAENIQYF; DNA: TGTGCCAGCAGTGAAGCGCGTACTGCGGAAAACATTCAGTACTTC
length: 17; J: TRBJ1-3; size: NA; D: NA; V: TRBV2; CDR3: CASSEAQLPGEGRTIYF; DNA: TGTGCCAGCAGTGAAGCACAACTGCCCGGCGAGGGTAGGACCATATATTTT
length: 15; J: TRBJ1-3; size: NA; D: NA; V: TRBV5-6; CDR3: CASSYAPRDRNTIYF; DNA: TGTGCCAGCAGCTATGCCCCCCGGGACCGAAACACCATATATTTT
length: 15; J: TRBJ2-3; size: once; D: NA; V: TRBV5-1; CDR3: CASSLYRAGTDTQYF; DNA: TGCGCCAGCAGCTTGTACAGGGCCGGAACAGATACGCAGTATTTT
length: 15; J: TRBJ1-1; size: NA; D: TRBD1; V: TRBV11-2; CDR3: CASSLWGQGATEAFF; DNA: TGTGCCAGCAGCTTATGGGGACAGGGGGCCACTGAAGCTTTCTTT
length: 14; J: TRBJ1-4; size: few; D: NA; V: TRBV5-1; CDR3: CASSLKLINEKLFF; DNA: TGCGCCAGCAGCCTAAAATTGATTAATGAAAAACTGTTTTTT
length: 14; J: TRBJ1-2; size: NA; D: NA; V: TRBV4-1; CDR3: CASSQAGVRGGYTF; DNA: TGCGCCAGCAGCCAAGCAGGGGTACGGGGTGGCTACACCTTC
length: 13; J: TRBJ1-1; size: NA; D: NA; V: TRBV7-9; CDR3: CASSLLEGTEAFF; DNA: TGTGCCAGCAGCTTATTGGAGGGAACTGAAGCTTTCTTT
length: 9; J: TRBJ2-1; size: NA; D: NA; V: TRBV20-1; CDR3: CSATHEQFF; DNA: TGCAGTGCCACTCATGAGCAGTTCTTC
length: 14; J: TRBJ2-7; size: once; D: NA; V: TRBV4-1; CDR3: CASSQVFQAYEQYF; DNA: TGCGCCAGCAGCCAAGTATTTCAGGCTTACGAGCAGTACTTC
length: 12; J: TRBJ2-3; size: NA; D: NA; V: TRBV5-4; CDR3: CASRTSTDTQYF; DNA: TGTGCCAGCAGGACTAGCACAGATACGCAGTATTTT
length: 15; J: TRBJ2-7; size: NA; D: TRBD1; V: TRBV7-8; CDR3: CASSRSGTGFREQYF; DNA: TGTGCCAGCAGCCGTTCCGGGACAGGCTTTCGGGAGCAGTACTTC
length: 18; J: TRBJ2-1; size: once; D: TRBD2; V: TRBV11-2; CDR3: CASSFRRGWTSGRIEQFF; DNA: TGTGCCAGCAGCTTTAGGCGGGGTTGGACTAGCGGGAGGATTGAGCAGTTCTTC
length: 13; J: TRBJ1-4; size: NA; D: NA; V: TRBV10-2; CDR3: CASSEMEGYRLFF; DNA: TGCGCCAGCAGTGAAATGGAAGGTTACAGACTGTTTTTT
length: 14; J: TRBJ2-7; size: NA; D: TRBD1; V: TRBV6-1; CDR3: CASSGTGSSYEQYF; DNA: TGTGCCAGCAGTGGGACAGGGAGCTCCTACGAGCAGTACTTC